A selection of T cell receptor beta chains follows, all from one sample in a study of cytomegalovirus exposure and HLA in healthy donors. Here immunoSEQ multiplex PCR was the method, and the copy in TCRdb shows in-frame clones only, minus some. The sample includes some 200,000 clones, roughly four fifths of them seen just once. The sample consisted of PBMCs. Receptors were obtained from a woman aged 18-29 years in good health and CMV-seropositive. Each CDR3 is given with its conserved first and last residue. The D gene is left open where the match is weak. Clone size appears in some rows only: once, few, many, or a class for an expanded clone.

J	length	D	size	V	CDR3	DNA
TRBJ2-7	14	NA	NA	TRBV2	CASSGRQLTGEQYF	TGTGCCAGCAGTGGGCGACAGCTCACGGGCGAGCAGTACTTC
TRBJ2-1	15	TRBD2	NA	TRBV5-1	CASSFLAENYNEQFF	TGCGCCAGCAGCTTTCTAGCGGAGAACTACAATGAGCAGTTCTTC
TRBJ2-7	14	NA	NA	TRBV5-6	CASSQPRRAYEQYF	TGTGCCAGCAGCCAACCTCGGCGGGCCTACGAGCAGTACTTC
TRBJ1-3	13	TRBD1	many	TRBV5-6	CASRSSGGNTIYF	TGTGCCAGCAGGTCGTCAGGGGGCAACACCATATATTTT
TRBJ2-7	15	NA	NA	TRBV14	CASSLHAGAAYEQYF	TGTGCCAGCAGCCTTCATGCGGGGGCAGCCTACGAGCAGTACTTC
TRBJ1-1	15	NA	NA	TRBV5-1	CASSPGLGLNTEAFF	TGCGCCAGCAGCCCGGGATTGGGGTTGAACACTGAAGCTTTCTTT
TRBJ2-2	15	NA	NA	TRBV13	CASSHTQGYTGELFF	TGTGCCAGCAGCCACACACAGGGTTACACCGGGGAGCTGTTTTTT
TRBJ2-5	17	TRBD1	NA	TRBV19	CASSTGPGTGREETQYF	TGTGCCAGTAGTACAGGTCCGGGGACAGGGAGGGAAGAGACCCAGTACTTC
TRBJ1-2	16	NA	NA	TRBV5-6	CASSLRGLGLNYGYTF	TGTGCCAGCAGCTTGAGGGGCCTCGGGCTTAACTATGGCTACACCTTC
TRBJ2-7	15	TRBD2	NA	TRBV9	CASSAHPSGAYEQYF	TGTGCCAGCAGCGCCCACCCTAGCGGGGCATACGAGCAGTACTTC
TRBJ1-2	14	NA	NA	TRBV28	CASSDLVIRGGYTF	TGTGCCAGCAGTGATTTGGTTATCAGGGGAGGCTACACCTTC
TRBJ2-3	16	TRBD1	once	TRBV5-1	CASSSETGVVTDTQYF	TGCGCCAGCAGCTCCGAGACAGGGGTGGTCACAGATACGCAGTATTTT
TRBJ1-1	13	NA	NA	TRBV6-5	CASGGALGTEAFF	TGTGCCAGCGGCGGGGCTTTGGGCACTGAAGCTTTCTTT
TRBJ1-5	13	NA	NA	TRBV5-1	CASSGGDNQPQHF	TGCGCCAGCAGCGGGGGGGATAATCAGCCCCAGCATTTT
TRBJ2-3	13	TRBD1	once	TRBV5-4	CASSSTGGRTQYF	TGTGCCAGCAGCAGCACAGGGGGGCGGACGCAGTATTTT
TRBJ1-1	14	NA	NA	TRBV19	CASSLGLPGTEAFF	TGTGCCAGTAGCCTTGGGCTCCCGGGGACTGAAGCTTTCTTT
TRBJ1-2	12	NA	once	TRBV14	CASSPGEYGYTF	TGTGCCAGCAGCCCAGGGGAATATGGCTACACCTTC